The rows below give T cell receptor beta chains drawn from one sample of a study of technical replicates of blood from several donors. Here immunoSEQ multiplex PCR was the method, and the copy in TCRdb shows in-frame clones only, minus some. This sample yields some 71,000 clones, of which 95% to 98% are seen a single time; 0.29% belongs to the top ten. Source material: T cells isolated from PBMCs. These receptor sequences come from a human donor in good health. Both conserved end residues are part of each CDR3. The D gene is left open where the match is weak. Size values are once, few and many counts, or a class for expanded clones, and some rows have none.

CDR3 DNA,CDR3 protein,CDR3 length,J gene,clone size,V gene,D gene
TGTGCCAGCACCGTTGCGGATCAGCCCCAGCATTTT,CASTVADQPQHF,12,TRBJ1-5,-,TRBV2,-
TGTGCCAGCAGTGATCATCTTAAGGAGGTCAATCAGCCCCAGCATTTT,CASSDHLKEVNQPQHF,16,TRBJ1-5,-,TRBV6-1,-
TGTGCCAGTAGTACCCGGTCCGGGGAGCTGTTTTTT,CASSTRSGELFF,12,TRBJ2-2,-,TRBV19,-
TGCGCCAGCAGCCCCCGGGGGGGGGAGAACACTGAAGCTTTCTTT,CASSPRGGENTEAFF,15,TRBJ1-1,-,TRBV5-1,-
TGTGCCAGCAGCACCCCAGGTATTTACACTGAAGCTTTCTTT,CASSTPGIYTEAFF,14,TRBJ1-1,-,TRBV5-4,-
TGTGCCAGCAGCATCCCGACCAGGGGGGAAAAACTGTTTTTT,CASSIPTRGEKLFF,14,TRBJ1-4,few,TRBV7-9,TRBD1
TGCAGCGTTGAAGACGGGTGGCTAAAGTGGTATTTT,CSVEDGWLKWYF,12,TRBJ2-3,-,TRBV29-1,-
TGTGCCAGCAGCCCCGGGACTAGCGGAAGGAATGAGCAGTTCTTC,CASSPGTSGRNEQFF,15,TRBJ2-1,-,TRBV27,TRBD2
TGTGCTAGTGGTCAAGGGACAGGGGGCTTCAAGGTCAACACCGGGGAGCTGTTTTTT,CASGQGTGGFKVNTGELFF,19,TRBJ2-2,-,TRBV12-5,TRBD1
TGTGCCAGCAACCAAGATGAGGGGGCTGAAGCTTTCTTT,CASNQDEGAEAFF,13,TRBJ1-1,-,TRBV6-1,-